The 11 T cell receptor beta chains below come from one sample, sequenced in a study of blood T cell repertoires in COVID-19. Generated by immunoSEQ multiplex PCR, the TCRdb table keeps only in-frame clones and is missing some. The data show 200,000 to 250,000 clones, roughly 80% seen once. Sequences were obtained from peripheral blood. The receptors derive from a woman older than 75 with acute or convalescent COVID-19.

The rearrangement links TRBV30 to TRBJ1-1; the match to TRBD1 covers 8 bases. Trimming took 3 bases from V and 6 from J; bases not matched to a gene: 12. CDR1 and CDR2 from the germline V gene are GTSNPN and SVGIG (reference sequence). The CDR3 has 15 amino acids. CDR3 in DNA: TGTGCCTGGAGCCTAACAGGACAGGGAAGCGCTGAAGCTTTCTTT. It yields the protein CAWSLTGQGSAEAFF.

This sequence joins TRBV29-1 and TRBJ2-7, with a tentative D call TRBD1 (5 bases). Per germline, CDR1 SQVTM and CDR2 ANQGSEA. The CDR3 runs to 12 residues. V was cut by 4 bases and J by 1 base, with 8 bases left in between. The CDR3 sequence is CSVARASYEQYF. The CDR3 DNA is TGCAGCGTTGCCAGGGCTTCCTACGAGCAGTACTTC.

CDR3: CASRGVYSGIRETQYF. CDR3 DNA: TGTGCCAGCAGGGGGGTATATAGCGGGATCCGGGAGACCCAGTACTTC. V is TRBV2 and J is TRBJ2-5, with TRBD2 matching 8 bases. The CDR3 spans 16 residues. Germline V gene data show CDR1 as SNHLY and CDR2 as FYNNEI. With 6 bases clipped from V and 5 bases from J, the junction kept 14 bases outside the gene matches.

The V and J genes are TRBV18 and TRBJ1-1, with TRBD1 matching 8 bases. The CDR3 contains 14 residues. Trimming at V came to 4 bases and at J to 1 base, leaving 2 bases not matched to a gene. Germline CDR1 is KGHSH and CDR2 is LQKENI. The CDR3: CASSRQGKNTEAFF. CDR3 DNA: TGTGCCAGCTCACGACAGGGGAAGAACACTGAAGCTTTCTTT.

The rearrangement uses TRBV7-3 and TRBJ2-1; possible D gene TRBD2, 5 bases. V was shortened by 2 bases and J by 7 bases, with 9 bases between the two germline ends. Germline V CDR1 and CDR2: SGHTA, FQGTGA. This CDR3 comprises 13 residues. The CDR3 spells CASSLYGGNEQFF. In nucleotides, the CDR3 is TGTGCCAGCAGCTTATACGGCGGGAATGAGCAGTTCTTC.

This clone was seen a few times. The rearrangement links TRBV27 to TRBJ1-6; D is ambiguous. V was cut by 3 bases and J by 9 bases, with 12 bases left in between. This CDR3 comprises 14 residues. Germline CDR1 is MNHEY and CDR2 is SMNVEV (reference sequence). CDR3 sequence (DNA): TGTGCCAGCAGTTTGACCGGGTTCGTTTCACCCCTCCACTTT. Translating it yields CASSLTGFVSPLHF.

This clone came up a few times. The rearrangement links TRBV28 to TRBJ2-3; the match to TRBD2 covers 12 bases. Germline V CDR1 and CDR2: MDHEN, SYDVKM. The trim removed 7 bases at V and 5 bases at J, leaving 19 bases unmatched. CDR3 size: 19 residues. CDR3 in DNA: TGTGCCAGCATCCCCCGGCCCCCTCTAGCGGGAGGGCGGGGAGATACGCAGTATTTT. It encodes CASIPRPPLAGGRGDTQYF.

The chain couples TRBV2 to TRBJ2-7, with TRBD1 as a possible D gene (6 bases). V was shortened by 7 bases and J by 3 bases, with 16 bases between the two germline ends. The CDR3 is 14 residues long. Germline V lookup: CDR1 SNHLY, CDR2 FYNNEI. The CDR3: CASTIQGVGYEQYF. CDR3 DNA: TGTGCCAGCACCATACAGGGTGTCGGCTACGAGCAGTACTTC.

The chain's CDR3 is CATAGNGYTF. In DNA form, the CDR3 reads TGTGCCACCGCAGGGAACGGCTACACCTTC. J is TRBJ1-2 and V is TRBV19, with a possible D match to TRBD1 (5 bases). Germline-derived CDR1 and CDR2 are LNHDA and SQIVND (reference sequence). Trimming pared 10 bases from V and 8 bases from J, leaving 11 bases between. The CDR3 totals 10 residues.

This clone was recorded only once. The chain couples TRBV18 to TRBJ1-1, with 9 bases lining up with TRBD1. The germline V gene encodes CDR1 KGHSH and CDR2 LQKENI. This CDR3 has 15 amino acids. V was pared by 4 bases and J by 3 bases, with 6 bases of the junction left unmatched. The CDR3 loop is CASSRDRVRDTEAFF. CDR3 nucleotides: TGTGCCAGCTCACGGGACAGGGTGCGCGACACTGAAGCTTTCTTT.

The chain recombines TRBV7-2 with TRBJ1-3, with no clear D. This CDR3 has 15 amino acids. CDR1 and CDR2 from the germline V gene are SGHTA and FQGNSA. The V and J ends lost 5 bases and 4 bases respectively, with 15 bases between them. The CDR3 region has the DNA TGTGCCAGCAGCGGCCTGCGAGGGTCAGGAAACACCATATATTTT. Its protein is CASSGLRGSGNTIYF.